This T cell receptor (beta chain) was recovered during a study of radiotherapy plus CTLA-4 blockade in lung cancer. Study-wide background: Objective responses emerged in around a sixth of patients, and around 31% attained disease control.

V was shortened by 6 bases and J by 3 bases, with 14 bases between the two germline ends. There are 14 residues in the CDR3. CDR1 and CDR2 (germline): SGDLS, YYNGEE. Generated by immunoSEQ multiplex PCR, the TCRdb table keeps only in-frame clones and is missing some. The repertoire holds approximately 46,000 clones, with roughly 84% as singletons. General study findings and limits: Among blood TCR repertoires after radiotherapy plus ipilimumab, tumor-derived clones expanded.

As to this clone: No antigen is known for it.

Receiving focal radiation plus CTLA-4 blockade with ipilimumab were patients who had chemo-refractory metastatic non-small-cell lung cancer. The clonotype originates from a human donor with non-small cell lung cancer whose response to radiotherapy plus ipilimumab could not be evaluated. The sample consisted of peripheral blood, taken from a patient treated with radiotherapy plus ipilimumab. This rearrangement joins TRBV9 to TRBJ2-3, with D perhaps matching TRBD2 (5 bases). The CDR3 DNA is TGTGCCAGCACCCCCCCACCGGGAACAGATACGCAGTATTTT. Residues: CASTPPPGTDTQYF.